A single sample gave rise to the 27 T cell receptor beta chains below, sequenced in a study of a mutant IDH1 vaccine in newly diagnosed glioma. Using immunoSEQ multiplex PCR, the repertoire was profiled, and TCRdb retains in-frame clones only, with some absent. The table lists approximately 41,000 clones, 78% of them singletons. Their specific antigens are unknown. The time point: week 23, last vaccination. Mutant IDH1 20-mer peptide, at 300 ug, made up each vaccine dose, with topical imiquimod. Sequences were derived from PBMCs, sampled from a glioma patient whose treatment included an IDH1 peptide vaccine. The receptors were gathered from a woman aged 40-49 years with glioma. Some clones in this sample may be carry-over from other donors' samples.

The chain joins TRBV4-2 to TRBJ2-5; 9 bases line up with TRBD2. V trimming: 1 base; J trimming: 5 bases; junction bases outside the gene matches: 14. Looked up from germline, CDR1 is LGHNA and CDR2 is YNFKEQ. The CDR3 runs 18 residues. CDR3 sequence: CASSQVRAPGGGAETQYF. The CDR3 coding sequence is TGTGCCAGCAGCCAAGTTCGCGCCCCCGGCGGGGGGGCGGAGACCCAGTACTTC.

J is TRBJ2-1 and V is TRBV29-1; tentative D call: TRBD2 (5 bases). The CDR3 loop spans 14 amino acids. V lost 7 bases and J 3 bases, leaving 16 bases between the germline ends. Per germline, CDR1 SQVTM and CDR2 ANQGSEA. CDR3: CSGSGRGIYNEQFF. The CDR3 bases are TGCAGCGGGTCCGGCCGGGGTATCTACAATGAGCAGTTCTTC.

With respect to this clone: At one end, the junction sequence differs from germline, possibly due to a read error. V gene TRBV7-7 combines with J gene TRBJ1-5; D may be TRBD1 (5 bases). The germline CDR1 and CDR2 sequences are SSHAT and FNYEAQ (reference sequence). CDR3 size: 13 residues. CDR3 sequence reads: CASSHGAGQPQHF. In DNA form, the CDR3 reads TGTGCTAGCAGTCACGGGGCAGGTCAGCCCCAGCATTTT.

This clone was observed a single time. J is TRBJ1-5 and V is TRBV4-1; D remains unclear. Germline lookup yields CDR1 MGHRA and CDR2 YSYEKL. The ends were cut back, 0 bases at V and 0 bases at J, with 9 bases in the middle. The CDR3 spans 16 residues. CDR3 loop: CASSQDRQLSNQPQHF. The CDR3 coding sequence is TGCGCCAGCAGCCAAGATCGGCAGCTTAGCAATCAGCCCCAGCATTTT.

This chain joins TRBV27 and TRBJ1-2, with a weak D call TRBD1 (5 bases). Germline CDR1 reads MNHEY; CDR2 reads SMNVEV (reference sequence). This CDR3 contains 15 residues. V dropped 2 bases and J dropped 2 bases, with 12 bases sitting between them. The DNA of the CDR3 is TGTGCCAGCAGTTTAGAGGGTAGGGGCAACTATGGCTACACCTTC. This sequence encodes CASSLEGRGNYGYTF.

V is TRBV15 and J is TRBJ2-2; the D call may be TRBD1 or TRBD2 (5 bases each). Per the germline V gene, CDR1 is LNHNV and CDR2 is YYDKDF (reference sequence). The CDR3 spans 14 residues. Trimming took off 4 bases at V and 6 bases at J, with 12 bases between the two ends. This CDR3 reads CATSTRDLAGELFF. The CDR3 DNA follows: TGTGCCACCAGCACCCGGGACCTCGCCGGGGAGCTGTTTTTT.

The chain links TRBV6-1 to TRBJ1-5, with 8 bases lining up with TRBD1. Germline-derived CDR1 and CDR2 are MNHNS and SASEGT. V shed 2 bases, J shed 0 bases, and the junction held 9 bases outside the gene matches. The CDR3 runs to 18 residues. CDR3 sequence reads: CASSENRGARNSNQPQHF. The DNA of the CDR3 is TGTGCCAGCAGTGAAAACAGGGGGGCCCGAAATAGCAATCAGCCCCAGCATTTT.

This clone was observed once. The chain uses TRBV19 and TRBJ2-7; 8 bases agree with TRBD1. Germline-derived CDR1 and CDR2 are LNHDA and SQIVND (reference sequence). V was clipped by 4 bases and J by 3 bases; unmatched bases: 8. CDR3 length: 15 amino acids. The CDR3 is CASSRGDRLYYEQYF. The CDR3 nucleotides read TGTGCCAGTAGTAGGGGGGACAGGCTCTACTACGAGCAGTACTTC.

The chain carries TRBV7-3 and TRBJ1-1; D is unresolved. Trimming cost V 5 bases and J 3 bases, with 10 bases left between them. Germline V lookup: CDR1 SGHTA, CDR2 FQGTGA. The CDR3 runs to 13 residues. This chain's CDR3 is CASSRRADTEAFF. The DNA for the CDR3 is TGTGCCAGCAGCCGCCGCGCTGACACTGAAGCTTTCTTT.

The genes are TRBV19 and TRBJ1-1, with D uncertain. Germline V lookup: CDR1 LNHDA, CDR2 SQIVND (reference sequence). Trimming removed 5 bases at V and 7 bases at J, with 14 bases between. This CDR3 region has 13 residues. The CDR3 loop is CASSWEGPLEAFF. In DNA form, the CDR3 reads TGTGCCAGTAGTTGGGAGGGCCCCCTTGAAGCTTTCTTT.

The chain recombines TRBV10-3 with TRBJ2-2; the D gene is possibly TRBD1 (6 bases). The germline gives CDR1 ENHRY, CDR2 SYGVKD. V was clipped by 4 bases and J by 3 bases, with 18 bases between them. This CDR3 is 17 amino acids long. The CDR3 is CAISARTVNRDTGELFF. In DNA form, the CDR3 reads TGTGCCATCAGTGCAAGGACAGTGAACCGGGACACCGGGGAGCTGTTTTTT.

This clone was seen just once. This chain joins TRBV7-9 and TRBJ2-5, with 10 bases that match TRBD1. The germline gives CDR1 SEHNR, CDR2 FQNEAQ (reference sequence). The CDR3 runs to 18 residues. With 10 bases clipped from V and 5 bases from J, the junction kept 22 bases outside the gene matches. The CDR3 region has the DNA TGTGCCATCCCGGTCGGAAGGGGACAGGGGTTTGAGAGGGAGACCCAGTACTTC. It translates to CAIPVGRGQGFERETQYF.

The V and J genes are TRBV28 and TRBJ2-7, with 9 bases aligning to TRBD1. The CDR3 covers 14 residues. After removal of 2 bases from V and 6 bases from J, the junction contained 5 bases not matched to a gene. CDR1 is MDHEN and CDR2 is SYDVKM in the germline V gene. The CDR3 spells CASSLRDRVGEQYF. DNA of the CDR3: TGTGCCAGCAGTTTAAGGGACAGGGTGGGCGAGCAGTACTTC.

This chain connects TRBV7-6 to TRBJ1-1; D is uncertain. This CDR3 has 16 amino acids. The germline V and J ends were trimmed by 1 base and 1 base, with 13 bases remaining between them. Per the germline V gene, CDR1 is SGHVS and CDR2 is FNYEAQ. The CDR3 here is CASSLGVGRWNTEAFF. In DNA, the CDR3 is TGTGCCAGCAGCTTAGGGGTCGGCAGGTGGAACACTGAAGCTTTCTTT.

This rearrangement joins TRBV5-1 to TRBJ2-1, with no clear D. The CDR3 sequence is 14 residues long. V shed 2 bases and J shed 2 bases, with 8 bases lying between them. Germline V CDR1 and CDR2: SGHRS, YFSETQ. In DNA, the CDR3 is TGCGCCAGCAGCTTAGATCCTACCTACAATGAGCAGTTCTTC. This codes for CASSLDPTYNEQFF. Filled out from reference TRBV5-1 and TRBJ2-1, the complete variable domain reads KAGVTQTPRYLIKTRGQQVTLSCSPISGHRSVSWYQQTPGQGLQFLFEYFSETQRNKGNFPGRFSGRQFSNSRSEMNVSTLELGDSALYLCASSLDPTYNEQFFGPGTRLTVL.

The gene calls are TRBV7-2 and TRBJ2-7; D is ambiguous. Trimming left V 3 bases short and J 0 bases short, with 9 bases between. Germline-derived CDR1 and CDR2 are SGHTA and FQGNSA. This CDR3 comprises 14 residues. The CDR3 sequence is CASSFRTSSYEQYF. The CDR3 nucleotides read TGTGCCAGCAGCTTCCGGACGAGCTCCTACGAGCAGTACTTC.

The J gene is TRBJ2-7, the V gene TRBV9; 10 bases match TRBD1. Germline V gene data show CDR1 as SGDLS and CDR2 as YYNGEE. The CDR3 is 15 amino acids. The V and J ends lost 5 bases and 6 bases, in that order; junction bases with no gene match: 11. For the CDR3, the DNA is TGTGCCAGCAGTCTTGCCGGGACAGGGGAGGTCGAGCAGTACTTC. It translates to CASSLAGTGEVEQYF.

This clone was recorded only once. The V and J genes are TRBV16 and TRBJ2-7; D remains unclear. Germline V gene lookup returns CDR1 KGHSY and CDR2 FQNENV. This CDR3 spans 11 amino acids. The V and J ends lost 4 bases and 2 bases respectively, with 3 bases between them. The CDR3 region is CASSLAYEQYF. CDR3 in DNA: TGTGCCAGCAGCCTAGCCTACGAGCAGTACTTC.

The gene calls are TRBV28 and TRBJ1-5; D unclear. In germline, CDR1 is MDHEN, CDR2 SYDVKM. The CDR3 length is 14 residues. V was cut by 3 bases and J by 3 bases, with 9 bases left in between. Written as DNA, the CDR3 is TGTGCCAGCAGTTTGTTTCAGACCAATCAGCCCCAGCATTTT. Its protein is CASSLFQTNQPQHF.

The rearrangement joins TRBV29-1 to TRBJ2-5; perhaps TRBD1 as D (6 bases). CDR1 and CDR2 from the germline V gene are SQVTM and ANQGSEA. This CDR3 contains 12 residues. V gave up 4 bases and J gave up 3 bases, with 9 bases separating them. CDR3 region: CSVVEGEETQYF. CDR3 nucleotides: TGCAGCGTTGTAGAGGGGGAAGAGACCCAGTACTTC.

The chain couples TRBV2 to TRBJ2-7, with 9 bases aligning to TRBD1. CDR3 length: 14 amino acids. The trim removed 6 bases at V and 5 bases at J, leaving 8 bases unmatched. Germline V lookup: CDR1 SNHLY, CDR2 FYNNEI. Here the CDR3 DNA reads TGTGCCAGCAGCGTACAGGGGGCGGGGGACGAGCAGTACTTC. Translating gives CASSVQGAGDEQYF.

V usage is TRBV6-1 and J usage is TRBJ1-5, with unresolved D. CDR1 and CDR2 from the germline V gene are MNHNS and SASEGT. The germline V and J ends were trimmed by 0 bases and 7 bases, with 7 bases remaining between them. There are 13 residues in the CDR3. The CDR3 DNA reads as TGTGCCAGCAGTGAAGCCGATTACCAGCCCCAGCATTTT. Amino acids: CASSEADYQPQHF.

The V gene is TRBV28, the J gene TRBJ2-3, with D hard to call. Germline V lookup: CDR1 MDHEN, CDR2 SYDVKM. The CDR3 runs to 12 residues. V was trimmed by 6 bases and J by 2 bases, leaving 6 bases between them. CDR3 bases: TGTGCCAGCAGCCATGCCACAGATACGCAGTATTTT. Protein product: CASSHATDTQYF.

V is TRBV9 and J is TRBJ1-2; TRBD1 aligns across 7 bases. V trimming: 3 bases; J trimming: 5 bases; junction bases outside the gene matches: 7. Germline-derived CDR1 and CDR2 are SGDLS and YYNGEE. The CDR3 consists of 14 residues. Here the CDR3 DNA reads TGTGCCAGCAGCGACCCCGGGACAGAGTATGGCTACACCTTC. It encodes CASSDPGTEYGYTF.

This sequence joins TRBV6-1 and TRBJ1-2; maybe TRBD1 (5 bases). This CDR3 has 13 amino acids. CDR1 is MNHNS, CDR2 SASEGT, per germline. With 7 bases removed from V and 4 bases from J, the gap between germline ends came to 13 bases. CDR3 loop: CASTKGSTYGYTF. The CDR3 DNA is TGTGCCAGCACTAAGGGGTCCACCTATGGCTACACCTTC.

This rearrangement joins TRBV6-1 to TRBJ1-2; 7 bases fit TRBD1. J gave up 4 bases and V 2 bases, and 10 bases lay outside the gene matches. Germline V gives CDR1 MNHNS, CDR2 SASEGT. This CDR3 contains 16 residues. CDR3 sequence (DNA): TGTGCCAGCAGTGAATTTGGGACAGCAACGTTCTATGGCTACACCTTC. Protein product: CASSEFGTATFYGYTF.

This chain connects TRBV6-5 to TRBJ2-7, with unresolved D. The CDR3 is 15 residues long. The ends were cut back, 5 bases at V and 3 bases at J, with 17 bases in the middle. Germline V gene lookup returns CDR1 MNHEY and CDR2 SVGAGI. The CDR3 nucleotides are TGTGCCAGCAGTAATCCCCCTGGCGCCAGCTACGAGCAGTACTTC. Residues: CASSNPPGASYEQYF.